This entry lists 30 T cell receptor beta chains sequenced from one sample in a study of cytomegalovirus exposure and HLA in healthy donors. PCR amplification relied on 60 Vbeta primers (plus 13 Jbeta primers). TCRdb's copy holds only in-frame clones and misses some; the assay was immunoSEQ multiplex PCR. Of more than 80,000 clones listed, 70% to 85% are singletons. The sequencing input was PBMCs. The receptor set was obtained from a man in his 60s in good health and CMV-seronegative.

The rearrangement uses TRBV5-1 and TRBJ2-5; 8 bases are shared with TRBD2. The V and J ends lost 0 bases and 5 bases, in that order; junction bases with no gene match: 9. The CDR3 has 16 residues. The V gene's germline CDR1 is SGHRS and CDR2 YFSETQ. The CDR3 DNA sequence: TGCGCCAGCAGCTTGGGTAACGGGGGGGCCATTGAGACCCAGTACTTC. It specifies CASSLGNGGAIETQYF.

The chain combines TRBV5-1 with TRBJ1-1; D uncertain. Trimming shortened V by 3 bases and J by 6 bases, and 18 bases separated the two germline ends. Germline V lookup: CDR1 SGHRS, CDR2 YFSETQ. The CDR3 has 15 amino acids. The DNA for the CDR3 is TGCGCCAGCAGCTGGAAAGGAGGACGAGGCGCTGAAGCTTTCTTT. It translates to CASSWKGGRGAEAFF.

The chain couples TRBV4-3 to TRBJ1-1, with TRBD1 identical over 8 bases. Germline trimming cut 1 base from V and 5 bases from J; bases unmatched to any gene: 9. The CDR3 spans 16 residues. Germline loops: CDR1 LGHNA, CDR2 YSLEER. This chain's CDR3 is CASSQGTGNRHTEAFF. CDR3 DNA: TGCGCCAGCAGCCAAGGGACAGGGAATCGCCATACTGAAGCTTTCTTT.

This chain connects TRBV30 to TRBJ2-1; D is ambiguous. Trimming took 2 bases from V and 2 from J, leaving 10 bases between them. There are 14 residues in the CDR3. CDR1 and CDR2 from the germline V gene are GTSNPN and SVGIG (reference sequence). The CDR3 loop reads CAWSSGTAYNEQFF. The CDR3 DNA follows: TGTGCCTGGAGTAGTGGAACAGCCTACAATGAGCAGTTCTTC.

This clone has a count of ten or more. The gene calls are TRBV6-1 and TRBJ2-3; D gene uncertain. The V end was cut by 2 bases, the J end by 0 bases, with 6 bases between. Germline CDR1 and CDR2: MNHNS and SASEGT. This CDR3 comprises 14 residues. CDR3: CASSEWQSTDTQYF. DNA of the CDR3: TGTGCCAGCAGTGAATGGCAGAGCACAGATACGCAGTATTTT.

This rearrangement joins TRBV6-5 to TRBJ1-1; 8 nucleotides match TRBD1. The germline CDR1 and CDR2 sequences are MNHEY and SVGAGI. This CDR3 is 15 amino acids long. J was trimmed by 4 bases and V by 7 bases; bases with no gene match: 11. The CDR3 region is CASTKGGQGGTEAFF. CDR3 in DNA: TGTGCCAGCACCAAGGGAGGACAGGGAGGCACTGAAGCTTTCTTT.

This rearrangement joins TRBV12-5 to TRBJ2-5, with TRBD1 matching 7 bases. The germline CDR1 and CDR2 sequences are LGHNT and FRNRAP. This CDR3 region has 14 residues. V shed 1 base and J 5 bases; nucleotides not matched to a gene: 4. The CDR3 DNA is TGTGCTAGTGGTTTGGGACAGGGTGCGGAGACCCAGTACTTC. Its protein product is CASGLGQGAETQYF.

V is TRBV4-1 and J is TRBJ1-3, with 7 nucleotides matching TRBD1. The CDR3 runs to 20 residues. V gave up 2 bases and J gave up 1 base; unmatched junction bases: 17. CDR1 and CDR2 (germline): MGHRA, YSYEKL. The CDR3: CASSQIRVGTADLSGNTIYF. Written as DNA, the CDR3 is TGCGCCAGCAGCCAAATAAGGGTCGGGACAGCCGATTTATCTGGAAACACCATATATTTT.

The chain couples TRBV5-6 to TRBJ1-5; D is unresolved. The ends were cut back, 4 bases at V and 1 base at J, with 12 bases in the middle. Germline V gene lookup returns CDR1 SGHDT and CDR2 YYEEEE. The CDR3 consists of 15 residues. The CDR3: CASSPGRESNQPQHF. The CDR3 region has the DNA TGTGCCAGCAGCCCGGGGAGGGAGAGCAATCAGCCCCAGCATTTT.

In nucleotides, the CDR3 is TGTGCCAGCTCGGACACTGAAGCTTTCTTT. The encoded protein is CASSDTEAFF. V gene TRBV6-5 combines with J gene TRBJ1-1, with unresolved D. Germline loops: CDR1 MNHEY, CDR2 SVGAGI. The CDR3 loop spans 10 amino acids. V gave up 8 bases and J gave up 3 bases, with 4 bases separating them.

The chain recombines TRBV29-1 with TRBJ1-1; tentative D call: TRBD1 (5 bases). Germline values: CDR1 SQVTM, CDR2 ANQGSEA. V gave up 7 bases and J gave up 4 bases, with 22 bases separating them. CDR3 length: 15 amino acids. Written as DNA, the CDR3 is TGCAGCGCGGGGCGGGGATTTCGTTTGAGCACTGAAGCTTTCTTT. Translating gives CSAGRGFRLSTEAFF.

This chain connects TRBV7-2 to TRBJ2-1, with TRBD1 matching over 10 bases. The CDR3 is 15 residues long. The V and J ends lost 6 bases and 6 bases, in that order; junction bases with no gene match: 8. Per the germline V gene, CDR1 is SGHTA and CDR2 is FQGNSA. CDR3 amino acids: CASSPPGQGGNEQFF. CDR3 in DNA: TGTGCCAGCAGTCCTCCTGGACAGGGGGGCAATGAGCAGTTCTTC. Variable domain in full (rest from reference TRBV7-2 and TRBJ2-1): GAGVSQSPSNKVTEKGKDVELRCDPISGHTALYWYRQSLGQGLEFLIYFQGNSAPDKSGLPSDRFSAERTGGSVSTLTIQRTQQEDSAVYLCASSPPGQGGNEQFFGPGTRLTVL.

This chain uses TRBV7-8 with TRBJ2-1; 12 bases are a match to TRBD2. This CDR3 comprises 15 residues. Germline CDR1 reads SGHVS; CDR2 reads FQNEAQ. V gave up 4 bases and J gave up 8 bases; unmatched junction bases: 6. The CDR3 is CASSSTSGGNDEQFF. In DNA, the CDR3 is TGTGCCAGCAGCTCGACTAGCGGGGGAAACGATGAGCAGTTCTTC.

This clone was seen only a few times. The genes are TRBV5-1 and TRBJ2-1; 9 bases line up with TRBD2. V was clipped by 4 bases and J by 2 bases; unmatched bases: 7. This CDR3 is built from 16 residues. In germline, CDR1 is SGHRS, CDR2 YFSETQ. As DNA, the CDR3 is TGCGCCAGCAGCCCATTTAGCGGGGGAGCCTACAATGAGCAGTTCTTC. This gives the protein CASSPFSGGAYNEQFF.

The chain employs TRBV6-6 and TRBJ1-4, with TRBD1 as a possible D gene (6 bases). Germline values: CDR1 MNHNY, CDR2 SVGAGI (reference sequence). The CDR3 totals 15 residues. Trimming cost V 8 bases and J 4 bases, with 17 bases left between them. The DNA of the CDR3 is TGTGCCAGCCGCGACCGGACAGACCATAATGAAAAACTGTTTTTT. Translation: CASRDRTDHNEKLFF.

The V and J genes are TRBV5-1 and TRBJ1-3, with a tentative D call TRBD1 (6 bases). The CDR3 spans 15 residues. Germline assignment: CDR1 SGHRS and CDR2 YFSETQ. Trimming stripped 0 bases from V and 6 bases from J, with 13 bases between. CDR3 residues: CASSLEQGSLNTIYF. The CDR3 nucleotides read TGCGCCAGCAGCTTGGAACAGGGTTCCTTAAACACCATATATTTT.

V gene TRBV29-1 combines with J gene TRBJ2-3; 11 bases line up with TRBD2. This CDR3 comprises 16 residues. In germline, CDR1 is SQVTM, CDR2 ANQGSEA. J gave up 3 bases and V 6 bases, and 11 bases lay outside the gene matches. CDR3 in amino acids: CSVSTSGGRHTDTQYF. CDR3 DNA: TGCAGCGTCTCTACTAGCGGGGGCCGCCATACAGATACGCAGTATTTT.

The V call is TRBV1, the J call TRBJ2-3; the table's D call of TRBD2 was not tested on the DNA. TRBV1 is marked as a pseudogene. The CDR3 spans 21 residues. The CDR3 nucleotides are TGCACCAGCAGCCAAGATCACCCTAGCGGGGAAGTCCCTAACGGCACAGATACGCAGTATTTT. It encodes CTSSQDHPSGEVPNGTDTQYF.

The gene calls are TRBV27 and TRBJ2-2, with a weak D call TRBD2 (6 bases). Germline CDR1 and CDR2: MNHEY and SMNVEV (reference sequence). Trimming stripped 3 bases from V and 7 bases from J, with 21 bases between. This CDR3 is built from 17 residues. This CDR3 reads CASSFRDGRDGGGELFF. CDR3 DNA: TGTGCCAGCAGTTTCCGCGACGGGCGGGATGGAGGCGGGGAGCTGTTTTTT.

The chain uses TRBV5-4 and TRBJ1-1, with 10 bases that match TRBD1. The germline V gene encodes CDR1 SGHNT and CDR2 YYREEE (reference sequence). V lost 3 bases, J lost 1 base, and 3 bases stayed unmatched. The CDR3 loop spans 15 amino acids. DNA for the CDR3: TGTGCCAGCAGCTCCCGGGACAGGGGGAACACTGAAGCTTTCTTT. As protein: CASSSRDRGNTEAFF.

The gene calls are TRBV5-4 and TRBJ2-1; D possibly corresponds to TRBD2 (5 bases). Germline values: CDR1 SGHNT, CDR2 YYREEE (reference sequence). Trimming pared 3 bases from V and 7 bases from J, leaving 14 bases between. The CDR3 covers 14 residues. Here the CDR3 DNA reads TGTGCCAGCAGCTATCCGCTCCCGGGAAATGAGCAGTTCTTC. Translated: CASSYPLPGNEQFF.

CDR3: CASRNQGGQPQHF. As DNA, the CDR3 is TGTGCCAGCAGGAACCAGGGTGGACAGCCCCAGCATTTT. The chain recombines TRBV6-6 with TRBJ1-5; perhaps TRBD1 as D (5 bases). Trimming took off 6 bases at V and 7 bases at J, with 13 bases between the two ends. Per germline, CDR1 MNHNY and CDR2 SVGAGI (reference sequence). The CDR3 covers 13 residues.

This chain joins TRBV29-1 and TRBJ1-1, with 8 bases identical to TRBD1. Germline assignment: CDR1 SQVTM and CDR2 ANQGSEA. The CDR3 length is 13 residues. The V segment lost 5 bases and the J segment 6 bases; nucleotides outside the gene matches: 8. CDR3 residues: CSVSDRGSPEAFF. The CDR3 nucleotides are TGCAGCGTTTCCGACAGGGGATCCCCTGAAGCTTTCTTT.

This rearrangement joins TRBV6-1 to TRBJ1-2; TRBD1 agrees at 8 bases. V shed 0 bases and J 5 bases; nucleotides not matched to a gene: 5. The CDR3 runs to 15 residues. CDR1 is MNHNS and CDR2 is SASEGT in the germline V gene. Here the CDR3 reads CASSEATGGIYGYTF. DNA for the CDR3: TGTGCCAGCAGTGAAGCAACAGGGGGGATTTATGGCTACACCTTC.

The J gene is TRBJ1-3, the V gene TRBV7-9, with 8 bases aligning to TRBD1. Trimming at V came to 3 bases and at J to 6 bases, leaving 13 bases not matched to a gene. Per the germline V gene, CDR1 is SEHNR and CDR2 is FQNEAQ (reference sequence). The length of the CDR3 is 17 residues. CDR3 protein: CASSFLRDRGGLNTIYF. The CDR3 DNA reads TGTGCCAGCAGCTTTTTAAGAGACAGGGGCGGATTAAACACCATATATTTT.

The J gene is TRBJ1-2, the V gene TRBV6-5, with D perhaps matching TRBD1 (6 bases). V was shortened by 5 bases and J by 8 bases, with 15 bases between the two germline ends. Germline CDR1 is MNHEY and CDR2 is SVGAGI. CDR3 length: 13 amino acids. The chain's CDR3 is CASSLAGAQGYTF. CDR3 bases: TGTGCCAGCAGTCTAGCAGGGGCGCAGGGCTACACCTTC.

The V call is TRBV5-1, the J call TRBJ1-1; D is undetermined. V shed 0 bases and J shed 4 bases, with 13 bases lying between them. Germline CDR1 and CDR2: SGHRS and YFSETQ. The CDR3 consists of 15 residues. CDR3 nucleotides: TGCGCCAGCAGCTTGGGGTTCTCAAAGCGCACTGAAGCTTTCTTT. Translation: CASSLGFSKRTEAFF.

This clone was picked up one time. The rearrangement links TRBV19 to TRBJ1-5; 9 positions agree with TRBD1. Germline CDR1 and CDR2: LNHDA and SQIVND (reference sequence). This CDR3 is built from 14 residues. Trimming removed 8 bases from V and 5 bases from J; junction bases left unmatched: 7. The CDR3 region is CASRGQGIYQPQHF. CDR3 in DNA: TGTGCCAGTCGGGGACAGGGTATTTATCAGCCCCAGCATTTT.

V is TRBV7-9 and J is TRBJ2-7; weak D call: TRBD2 (6 bases). Germline-derived CDR1 and CDR2 are SEHNR and FQNEAQ (reference sequence). This CDR3 spans 14 amino acids. Trimming removed 3 bases from V and 9 bases from J, with 18 bases in between. CDR3 DNA: TGTGCCAGCAGCTTGGGGGAGGCCTCCTTAAGGCAGTACGTC. Residues: CASSLGEASLRQYV.

CDR3 DNA: TGTGCCAGCACTAACGGACAGGACTCTGGGGCCAACGTCCTGACTTTC. Its translation is CASTNGQDSGANVLTF. The chain recombines TRBV28 with TRBJ2-6; 7 nucleotides agree with TRBD1. Germline V gene lookup returns CDR1 MDHEN and CDR2 SYDVKM. The V gene end was trimmed by 7 bases and the J gene end by 0 bases; junction bases not matched to a gene: 6. The length of the CDR3 is 16 residues.